Reported below is one T cell receptor beta chain. Its antigen is as yet unknown. The sample's time point: newly diagnosed GD, antithyroid drugs for less than 3 months. Extracted PBMC RNA gave rise to the TCR library. Patients were from an endocrinology department in Xi'an, China. The data were taken from a study of regulatory T cells in long-lasting Graves disease. The study's findings and limits: Persistent disease samples used TRBV28, TRBJ1-2 and TRBJ2-5 preferentially.

Germline V lookup: CDR1 SGHDN, CDR2 FVKESK. This CDR3 comprises 14 residues. V dropped 3 bases and J dropped 5 bases, with 11 bases sitting between them. The authors built TCR beta libraries using iRepertoire HTBI primers and Arm-PCR of CDR3 regions. TCRdb ran MiXCR on the multiplex PCR reads and lists one entry per CDR3 protein. The sample carries around 500,000 distinct CDR3 sequences, 9.5% to 15% recorded once. These same records also appear under a second study, on T cells in Graves' hyperthyroidism and ophthalmopathy. That work states: An absence of ophthalmopathy progression within 18 months meant stable Graves' hyperthyroidism. Using the HTBI primer set, a first-round RT-PCR was run on the TCR CDR3.

The rearrangement links TRBV14 to TRBJ1-5; tentative D call: TRBD1 (5 bases). The TCR comes from a woman aged 25-40 years with Graves disease. Source: peripheral blood mononuclear cells (PBMCs), taken at new diagnosis, from a patient treated with antithyroid drugs. CDR3 in amino acids: CASSHPGGYQPQHF. The CDR3 region has the DNA TGTGCCAGCAGCCATCCGGGGGGGTATCAGCCCCAGCATTTT. The variable domain in full, with the rest retrieved from reference TRBV14 and TRBJ1-5, is EAGVTQFPSHSVIEKGQTVTLRCDPISGHDNLYWYRRVMGKEIKFLLHFVKESKQDESGMPNNRFLAERTGGTYSTLKVQPAELEDSGVYFCASSHPGGYQPQHFGDGTRLSIL.